A single sample gave rise to the 7 T cell receptor beta chains below, sequenced in a study of CXCR3-negative and CXCR3-positive naive CD8 T cells. Study outcomes and limitations: CXCR3-positive naive cells carried more hydrophobic TRB CDR3s than CXCR3-negative naive cells did.

Their cognate antigens are unknown. Preparation of TRB cDNA libraries relied on 5' RACE carrying UMI labels. From the 5' RACE reads, TCRdb lists one entry per CDR3 protein and no DNA. The sample has 130,000 to 150,000 distinct CDR3 sequences. The sample comprised naive CXCR3+ CD8+ T cells from blood. Subset in this sample: CD45RO-CCR7+CD27+CD95- naive CD8+ T cells expressing CXCR3 (TNR3+). Receptor source: a human donor in good health. Some clones in this sample may be carry-over from other donors' samples.

This rearrangement joins TRBV15 to TRBJ2-2; the D call from TCRdb, TRBD2, cannot be confirmed without DNA. CDR1 is LNHNV, CDR2 YYDKDF, per germline (reference sequence). The CDR3 consists of 17 residues. The CDR3 sequence: CATSGLAGGPNVGELFF.

The chain employs TRBV7-6 and TRBJ2-3; TCRdb lists TRBD1, though no DNA is available to test this call. The germline CDR1 and CDR2 sequences are SGHVS and FNYEAQ. The CDR3 spans 15 residues. CDR3 protein: CASSSYRGPTDTQYF. The full variable domain, its missing parts supplied by reference TRBV7-6 and TRBJ2-3, is GAGVSQSPRYKVTKRGQDVALRCDPISGHVSLYWYRQALGQGPEFLTYFNYEAQQDKSGLPNDRFSAERPEGSISTLTIQRTEQRDSAMYRCASSSYRGPTDTQYFGPGTRLTVL.

The V and J genes are TRBV13 and TRBJ2-2. CDR1 PRHDT and CDR2 FYEKMQ come from the germline V gene (reference sequence). The CDR3 is made up of 13 amino acids. The CDR3 protein is CASSLGADDELFF. Drawing the rest from reference TRBV13 and TRBJ2-2, the complete variable domain is AAGVIQSPRHLIKEKRETATLKCYPIPRHDTVYWYQQGPGQDPQFLISFYEKMQSDKGSIPDRFSAQQFSDYHSELNMSSLELGDSALYFCASSLGADDELFFGEGSRLTVL.

This chain connects TRBV12-3 or TRBV12-4 to TRBJ2-1. This CDR3 is 16 amino acids long. The CDR3 reads CASSLDNRPLYNEQFF.

The rearrangement links TRBV6-4 to TRBJ2-1; TCRdb's assignment of TRBD1 cannot be checked, as there is no DNA. CDR1 and CDR2 from the germline V gene are MRHNA and SNTAGT. The CDR3 totals 14 residues. The CDR3 loop reads CASSEGHTDHEQFF.

The chain combines TRBV27 with TRBJ2-1; the TRBD1 assignment by TCRdb is unverifiable without DNA. The length of the CDR3 is 12 residues. Germline-derived CDR1 and CDR2 are MNHEY and SMNVEV (reference sequence). CDR3 in amino acids: CASSPTGSEQFF.

This chain connects TRBV6-5 to TRBJ2-1. The CDR3 runs 11 residues. In germline, CDR1 is MNHEY, CDR2 SVGAGI. The CDR3 here is CASSSGWEQFF.